Below, 9 T cell receptor beta chains from the same sample are listed, as sequenced in a study of blood T cell repertoires in COVID-19. The repertoire was sequenced with immunoSEQ multiplex PCR; TCRdb's copy has only in-frame clones and lacks some. The top ten hold approximately 7.2% of the sample, which has more than 90,000 clones, around 85% seen once. The sequencing input was peripheral blood. These receptor sequences come from a man between 65 and 85 years old who had recovered from COVID-19.

This clone was observed a handful of times. The chain employs TRBV4-2 and TRBJ1-6, with D unresolved. Deletions cut 1 base from V and 15 bases from J, with 19 bases between. This CDR3 contains 15 residues. Germline V gives CDR1 LGHNA, CDR2 YNFKEQ. This chain's CDR3 is CASSQVMEGFLVLHF. The CDR3 coding sequence is TGTGCCAGCAGCCAAGTGATGGAGGGCTTTCTGGTCCTCCACTTT.

The chain uses TRBV5-1 and TRBJ1-2, with a weak D call TRBD1 (5 bases). Germline V gene sequence: CDR1 SGHRS, CDR2 YFSETQ. Trimming took off 2 bases at V and 0 bases at J, with 8 bases between the two ends. This CDR3 is built from 14 residues. The CDR3 sequence is CASSFTGANYGYTF. CDR3 coding DNA: TGCGCCAGCAGCTTTACAGGAGCTAACTATGGCTACACCTTC.

This chain uses TRBV6-5 with TRBJ2-6; D possibly corresponds to TRBD1 (6 bases). V was clipped by 2 bases and J by 2 bases, with 10 bases between them. CDR1 is MNHEY, CDR2 SVGAGI, per germline. The CDR3 spans 16 residues. The CDR3 DNA sequence: TGTGCCAGCAGTTACACAGGGACGGCTGGGGCCAACGTCCTGACTTTC. It specifies CASSYTGTAGANVLTF.

The rearrangement links TRBV28 to TRBJ1-2, with TRBD1 identical over 7 bases. CDR3 length: 13 amino acids. Losses at the gene ends were 2 bases for V and 5 bases for J; bases not matched to a gene: 2. Looked up from germline, CDR1 is MDHEN and CDR2 is SYDVKM. The CDR3 here is CASSLRQGYGYTF. Here the CDR3 DNA reads TGTGCCAGCAGTTTAAGACAGGGTTATGGCTACACCTTC.

The chain couples TRBV5-1 to TRBJ2-1, with 11 bases fitting TRBD2. The CDR3 is made up of 19 amino acids. J gave up 5 bases and V 0 bases, and 13 bases lay outside the gene matches. The germline V gene has CDR1 SGHRS and CDR2 YFSETQ. The CDR3 loop reads CASSLVTSGGLQLHNEQFF. The CDR3 nucleotides read TGCGCCAGCAGCTTGGTTACTAGCGGGGGATTACAACTTCACAATGAGCAGTTCTTC.

The V call is TRBV11-1, the J call TRBJ2-1; no clear D gene. The CDR3 has 13 residues. Germline CDR1 SGHAT, CDR2 FQDESV (reference sequence). The V and J ends lost 5 bases and 8 bases respectively, with 13 bases between them. CDR3 sequence (DNA): TGTGCCAGCAGCCCCCCTAACGTCTATGAGCAGTTCTTC. Its translation is CASSPPNVYEQFF.

J is TRBJ2-5 and V is TRBV11-2, with TRBD2 matching over 9 bases. Trimming cost V 1 base and J 4 bases; bases outside gene matches: 4. Germline V gene sequence: CDR1 SGHAT, CDR2 FQNNGV. The CDR3 length is 15 residues. The CDR3, as DNA: TGTGCCAGCAGCTTAGGCCTGCGGGGGGGAGAGACCCAGTACTTC. This sequence encodes CASSLGLRGGETQYF. The complete variable domain, with remaining parts taken from reference TRBV11-2 and TRBJ2-5, reads EAGVAQSPRYKIIEKRQSVAFWCNPISGHATLYWYQQILGQGPKLLIQFQNNGVVDDSQLPKDRFSAERLKGVDSTLKIQPAKLEDSAVYLCASSLGLRGGETQYFGPGTRLLVL.

The chain employs TRBV11-2 and TRBJ2-1; D may be TRBD2 (5 bases). The germline V and J ends were trimmed by 1 base and 3 bases, with 13 bases remaining between them. Germline loops: CDR1 SGHAT, CDR2 FQNNGV. CDR3 length: 16 residues. The CDR3 protein is CASSLGAAAFYNEQFF. CDR3 bases: TGTGCCAGCAGCTTAGGGGCAGCGGCCTTCTACAATGAGCAGTTCTTC.

The chain joins TRBV6-5 to TRBJ1-3; 10 bases align to TRBD1. V shed 6 bases and J 9 bases; nucleotides not matched to a gene: 8. The CDR3 runs 14 residues. Germline CDR1 reads MNHEY; CDR2 reads SVGAGI. CDR3 sequence: CASRRDRGDITIYF. CDR3 nucleotide sequence: TGTGCCAGCAGGCGGGACAGGGGAGATATCACCATATATTTT.